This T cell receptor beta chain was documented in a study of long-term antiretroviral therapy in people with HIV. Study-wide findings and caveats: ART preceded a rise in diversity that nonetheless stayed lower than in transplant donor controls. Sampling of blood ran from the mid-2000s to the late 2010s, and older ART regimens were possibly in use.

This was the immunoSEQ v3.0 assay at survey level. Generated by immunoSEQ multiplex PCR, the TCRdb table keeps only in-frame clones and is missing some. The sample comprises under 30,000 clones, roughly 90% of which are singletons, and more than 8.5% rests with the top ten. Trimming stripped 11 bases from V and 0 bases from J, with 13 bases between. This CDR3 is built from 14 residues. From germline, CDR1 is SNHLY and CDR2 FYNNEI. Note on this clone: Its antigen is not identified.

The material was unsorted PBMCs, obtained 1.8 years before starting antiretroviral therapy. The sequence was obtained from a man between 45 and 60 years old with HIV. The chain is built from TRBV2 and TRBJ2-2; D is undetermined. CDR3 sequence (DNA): TGTGCCCTCAGCCTCCGGCCGAACACCGGGGAGCTGTTTTTT. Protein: CALSLRPNTGELFF.